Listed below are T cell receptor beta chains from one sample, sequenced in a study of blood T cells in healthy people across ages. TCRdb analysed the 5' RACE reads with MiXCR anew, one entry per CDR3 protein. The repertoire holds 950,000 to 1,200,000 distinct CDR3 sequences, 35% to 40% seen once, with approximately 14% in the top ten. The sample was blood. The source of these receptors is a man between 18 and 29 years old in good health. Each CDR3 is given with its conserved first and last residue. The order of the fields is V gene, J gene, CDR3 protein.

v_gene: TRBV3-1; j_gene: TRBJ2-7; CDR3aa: CASSQDGQIYEQYF
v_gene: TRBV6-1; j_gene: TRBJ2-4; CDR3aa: CASSEVGGGSNKNIQYF
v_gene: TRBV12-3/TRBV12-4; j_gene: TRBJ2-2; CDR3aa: CASSLRVAPNTGELFF
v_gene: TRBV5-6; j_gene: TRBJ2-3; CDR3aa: CASSLSQTQRVNTQYF
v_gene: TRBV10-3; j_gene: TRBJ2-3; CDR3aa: CAISEGVGTDTQYF
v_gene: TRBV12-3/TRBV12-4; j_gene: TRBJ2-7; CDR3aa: CASRQTEGTEQYF
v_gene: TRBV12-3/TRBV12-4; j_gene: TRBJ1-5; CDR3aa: CASTVSPLNQPQHF
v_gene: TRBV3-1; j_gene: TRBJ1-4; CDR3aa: CASSHSVAGRNEKLFF
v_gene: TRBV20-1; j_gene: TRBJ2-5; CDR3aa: CSAVAGLLYQETQYF
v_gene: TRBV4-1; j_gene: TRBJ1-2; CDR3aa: CASSHPSGRGLDYGYTF
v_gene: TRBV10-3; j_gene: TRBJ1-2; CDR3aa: CAISGGQGGYGYTF
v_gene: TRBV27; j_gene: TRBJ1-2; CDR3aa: CASSITGVVGGYTF
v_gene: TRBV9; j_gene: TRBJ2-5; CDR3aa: CASSYSGTGGGTQYF
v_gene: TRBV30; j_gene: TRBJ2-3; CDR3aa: CAWSVGQRPTDTQYF
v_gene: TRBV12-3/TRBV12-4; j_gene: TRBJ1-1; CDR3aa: CASWRPGNTEAFF
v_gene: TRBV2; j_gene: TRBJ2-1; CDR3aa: CASRGGGQKSYEQFF
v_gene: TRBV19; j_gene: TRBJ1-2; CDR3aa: CASKGDGYTF
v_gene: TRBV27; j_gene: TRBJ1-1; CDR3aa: CASSIQPHTEAFF
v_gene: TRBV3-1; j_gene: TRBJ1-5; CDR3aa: CASSQRHHSNQPQHF
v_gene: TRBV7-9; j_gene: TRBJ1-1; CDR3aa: CASSTPGRTNEAFF
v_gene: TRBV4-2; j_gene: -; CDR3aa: CASSQDSDNEQYF
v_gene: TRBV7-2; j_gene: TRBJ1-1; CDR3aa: CASSPTGQTLNTEAFF
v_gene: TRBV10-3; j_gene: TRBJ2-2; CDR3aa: CAINSGTSTNTGELFF
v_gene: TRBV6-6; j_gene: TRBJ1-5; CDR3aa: CASSYTRTGGDQPQHF
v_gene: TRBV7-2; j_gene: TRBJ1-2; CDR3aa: CASILAGPSYGYTF
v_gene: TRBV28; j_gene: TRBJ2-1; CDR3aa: CASTDTGGSEQFF
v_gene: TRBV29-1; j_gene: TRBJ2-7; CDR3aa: CSATGRYEQYF
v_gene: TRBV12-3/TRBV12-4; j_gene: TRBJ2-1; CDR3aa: CASRPSTSGARFDYNEQFF
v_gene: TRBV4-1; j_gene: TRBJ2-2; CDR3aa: CASTHGVGGELFF
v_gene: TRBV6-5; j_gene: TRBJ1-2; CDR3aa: CASSYSARGYGYTF
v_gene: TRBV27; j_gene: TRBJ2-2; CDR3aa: CASRPLAGGPTGELFF
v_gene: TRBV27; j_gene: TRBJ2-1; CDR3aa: CAGRSRGAYHNEQFF
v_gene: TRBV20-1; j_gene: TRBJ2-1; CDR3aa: CSARDPTSAYNEQFF
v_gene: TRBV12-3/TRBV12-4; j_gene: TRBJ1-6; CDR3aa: CASSPGSNSPLHF
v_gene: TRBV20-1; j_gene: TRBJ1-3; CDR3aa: CSAGAGTGNTIYF
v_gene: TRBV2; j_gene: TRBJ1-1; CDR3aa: CASGGDSNTEAFF
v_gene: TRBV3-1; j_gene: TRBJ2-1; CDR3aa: CASSQDRVAGNEQFF
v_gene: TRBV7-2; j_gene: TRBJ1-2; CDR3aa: CASSFRPSGYTF
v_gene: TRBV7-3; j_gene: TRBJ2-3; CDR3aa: CASSPGWGITDTQYF
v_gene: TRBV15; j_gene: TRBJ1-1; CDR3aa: CATSRDRVLNTEAFF
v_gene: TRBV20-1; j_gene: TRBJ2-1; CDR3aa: CSALVLAGDYNEQFF
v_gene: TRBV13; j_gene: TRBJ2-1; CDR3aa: CASSNARRSSYNEQFF
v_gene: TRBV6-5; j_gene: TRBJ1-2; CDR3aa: CASSRTEIYGYTF
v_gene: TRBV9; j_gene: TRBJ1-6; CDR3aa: CASSAGGNSPLHF
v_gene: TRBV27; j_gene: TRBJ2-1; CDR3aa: CASSSGLAYNEQFF
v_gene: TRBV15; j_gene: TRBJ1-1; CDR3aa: CATSRDVTESFF
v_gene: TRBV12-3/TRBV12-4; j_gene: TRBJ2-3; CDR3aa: CASRASLAETQYF
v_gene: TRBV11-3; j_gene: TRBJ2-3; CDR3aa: CASSPDGGRADTQYF
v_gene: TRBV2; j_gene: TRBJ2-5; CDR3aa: CESSPLGGAQETQYF
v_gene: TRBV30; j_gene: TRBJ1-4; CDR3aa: CAWSPASEKLFF
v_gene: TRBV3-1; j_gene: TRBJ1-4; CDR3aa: CASSPSHGWGTLNEKLFF
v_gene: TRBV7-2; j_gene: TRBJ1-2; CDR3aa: CASSLANPARDGYTF
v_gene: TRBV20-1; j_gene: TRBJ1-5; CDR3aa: CSARGSARRNQPQHF
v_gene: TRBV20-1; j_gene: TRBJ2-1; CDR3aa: CSASPGGGCEQFF
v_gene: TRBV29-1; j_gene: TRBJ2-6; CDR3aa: CSVGISGANVLTF
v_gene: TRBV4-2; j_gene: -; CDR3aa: CASSQDRTSGPYNEQYF
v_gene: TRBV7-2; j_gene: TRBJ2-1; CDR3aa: CASSLDLFSSYNEQFF
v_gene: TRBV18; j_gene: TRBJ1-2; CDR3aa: CASSPRGDGYTF
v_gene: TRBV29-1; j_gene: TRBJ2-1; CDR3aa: CSVDQIFRGQEQFF
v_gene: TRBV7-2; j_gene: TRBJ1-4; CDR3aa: CASSLEGSTLEVTNEKLFF